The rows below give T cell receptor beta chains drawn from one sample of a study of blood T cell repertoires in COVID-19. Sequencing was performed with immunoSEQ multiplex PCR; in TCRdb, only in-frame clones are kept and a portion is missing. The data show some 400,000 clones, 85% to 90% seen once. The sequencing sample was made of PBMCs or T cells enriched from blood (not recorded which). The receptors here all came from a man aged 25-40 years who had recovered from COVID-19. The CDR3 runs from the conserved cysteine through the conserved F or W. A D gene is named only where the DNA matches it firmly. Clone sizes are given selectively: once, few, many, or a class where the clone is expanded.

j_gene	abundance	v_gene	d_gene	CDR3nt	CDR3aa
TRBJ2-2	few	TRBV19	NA	TGTGCCAGTAGTTTTACCCTAGACGACACCGGGGAGCTGTTTTTT	CASSFTLDDTGELFF
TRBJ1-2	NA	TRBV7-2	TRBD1	TGTGCCAGCAGCCCCGATGGGACAGGGGAGCACTATGGCTACACCTTC	CASSPDGTGEHYGYTF
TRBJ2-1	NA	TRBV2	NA	TGTGCCAGCAGCCTGTGGGGGGACAATGAGCAGTTCTTC	CASSLWGDNEQFF
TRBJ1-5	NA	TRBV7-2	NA	TGTGCCAGCAGCCTCACGGGGGGGCAGCCCCAGCATTTT	CASSLTGGQPQHF
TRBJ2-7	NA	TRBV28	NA	TGTGCCAGCAGTTTCGTACTAGCAGTGAGCGAGCAGTACTTC	CASSFVLAVSEQYF
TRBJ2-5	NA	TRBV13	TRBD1	TGTGCCAGCAGCTCGGCGGGACAGGGGCTTACGGAGACCCAGTACTTC	CASSSAGQGLTETQYF
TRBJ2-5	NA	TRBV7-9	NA	TGTGCCAGCAGCTTAACAGGGCCCGAAGAGACCCAGTACTTC	CASSLTGPEETQYF
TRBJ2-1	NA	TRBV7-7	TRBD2	TGTGCTAGCAGCACTGGACTAGCGGGACCGACTCACAATGAGCAGTTCTTC	CASSTGLAGPTHNEQFF
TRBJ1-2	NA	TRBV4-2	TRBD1	TGTGCCAGCAGCCAAGCGGGACAGGGCGGAGATGGCTACACCTTC	CASSQAGQGGDGYTF
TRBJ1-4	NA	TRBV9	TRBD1	TGTGCCAGCAGGCCAGGACAGGGGCAAAATGAAAAACTGTTTTTT	CASRPGQGQNEKLFF
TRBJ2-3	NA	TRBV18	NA	TGTGCCAGCTCACCAACGCCCCGGTCGGATACGCAGTATTTT	CASSPTPRSDTQYF
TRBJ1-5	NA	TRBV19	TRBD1	TGTGCCAGTGGGACAGATTATAGCAATCAGCCCCAGCATTTT	CASGTDYSNQPQHF
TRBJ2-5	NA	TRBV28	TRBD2	TGTGCCAGCAGTTCCGCTAGCGGGAAAGAGACCCAGTACTTC	CASSSASGKETQYF
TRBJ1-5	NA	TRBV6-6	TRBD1	TGTGCCAGCAATGACAGGGGGGGCAATCAGCCCCAGCATTTT	CASNDRGGNQPQHF